These 3 T cell receptor beta chains were all obtained from the same sample, sequenced in a study of T cells after yellow fever vaccination. A single record per CDR3 protein comes from TCRdb applying MiXCR to the 5' RACE reads. The table lists under 300,000 distinct CDR3 sequences, about 7% of them singletons, with more than 1% in the top ten. Here the sequenced sample was CD4+ T cells sorted from PBMCs, taken on the day of the yellow fever booster vaccination. Receptor source: a man aged 30 to 45 who received the YFV17D yellow fever vaccine.

Ten or more counts support this clonotype. The V gene is TRBV14, the J gene TRBJ2-5, with 9 bases lining up with TRBD2. V lost 4 bases and J lost 7; bases outside the gene matches: 10. The germline CDR1 and CDR2 sequences are SGHDN and FVKESK. The CDR3 runs to 15 residues. This chain's CDR3 is CASSRGTSNLGTQYF. The CDR3 nucleotides read TGTGCCAGCAGCCGTGGGACTAGCAACCTGGGGACCCAGTACTTC.

This clonotype has a count of ten or more. The V and J genes are TRBV5-1 and TRBJ2-7; the match to TRBD2 covers 7 bases. V was clipped by 0 bases and J by 12 bases; unmatched bases: 12. This CDR3 contains 14 residues. Per germline, CDR1 SGHRS and CDR2 YFSETQ. The DNA for the CDR3 is TGCGCCAGCAGCTTGGAAGCGGGAAGGGTACAGATGTACTTC. This translates into CASSLEAGRVQMYF.

This clonotype was seen repeatedly, ten times or more. The CDR3 nucleotides are TGTGCCAGCCAACGGACTAGCGGGAGTGAGACCCAGTACTTC. It specifies CASQRTSGSETQYF. This chain links TRBV6-1 with TRBJ2-5; 13 positions agree with TRBD2. The trim removed 8 bases at V and 5 bases at J, leaving 5 bases unmatched. Germline V gene sequence: CDR1 MNHNS, CDR2 SASEGT. This CDR3 has 14 residues.